This T cell receptor beta chain was captured by sequencing in a study of T cells in Graves' hyperthyroidism and ophthalmopathy. As regards this clonotype: Antigen unknown.

The PBMCs were sourced from fresh peripheral blood (10 ml). Study-wide results and caveats: A median roughly 6.6 months before onset, the model predicted ophthalmopathy.

Researchers amplified the TCR beta CDR3 regions from RNA transcripts. First-round RT-PCR with HTBI primers amplified the TCR CDR3 region. TCRdb re-derived calls from the multiplex PCR reads in MiXCR, one entry per CDR3 protein. Of around 580,000 distinct CDR3 sequences detected, roughly a sixth appear once; the ten largest clones hold 15% to 20%. Sequencing input: blood. The TCR sequence derives from a woman between 18 and 29 years old with Graves' hyperthyroidism.

The CDR3 coding sequence is TGCGCCAGCAGCCAAGAGGCCAGCGGACAAGAGACCCAGTACTTC. Its translation: CASSQEASGQETQYF. The chain has TRBV4-3 and TRBJ2-5; possible D gene TRBD2, 5 bases. Germline CDR1 reads LGHNA; CDR2 reads YSLEER. The CDR3 is 15 residues long. Trimming cost V 0 bases and J 2 bases, with 10 bases left between them.